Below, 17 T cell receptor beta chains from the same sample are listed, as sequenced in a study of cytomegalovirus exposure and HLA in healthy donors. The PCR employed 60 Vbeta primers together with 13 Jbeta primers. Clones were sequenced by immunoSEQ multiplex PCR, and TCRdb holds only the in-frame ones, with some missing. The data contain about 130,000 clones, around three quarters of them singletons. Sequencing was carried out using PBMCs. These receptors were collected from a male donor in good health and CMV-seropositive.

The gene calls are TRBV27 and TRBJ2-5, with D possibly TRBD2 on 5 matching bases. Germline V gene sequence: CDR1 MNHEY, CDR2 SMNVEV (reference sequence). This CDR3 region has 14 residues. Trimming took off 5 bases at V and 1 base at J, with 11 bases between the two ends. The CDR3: CASSPRRLQETQYF. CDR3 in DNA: TGTGCCAGCAGTCCCCGGAGGCTCCAAGAGACCCAGTACTTC.

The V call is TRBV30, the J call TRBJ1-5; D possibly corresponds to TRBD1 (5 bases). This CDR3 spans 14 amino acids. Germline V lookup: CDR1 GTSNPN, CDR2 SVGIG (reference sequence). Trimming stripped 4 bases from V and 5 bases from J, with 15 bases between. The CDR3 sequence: CAWNSGKGDQPQHF. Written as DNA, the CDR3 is TGTGCCTGGAATTCAGGGAAAGGGGATCAGCCCCAGCATTTT.

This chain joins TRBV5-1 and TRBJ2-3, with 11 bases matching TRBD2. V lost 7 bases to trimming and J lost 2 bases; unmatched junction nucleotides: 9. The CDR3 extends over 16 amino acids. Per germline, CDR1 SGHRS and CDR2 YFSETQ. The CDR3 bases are TGCGCCAGCTCACCAGGGACTAGCGGCCTCACAGATACGCAGTATTTT. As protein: CASSPGTSGLTDTQYF.

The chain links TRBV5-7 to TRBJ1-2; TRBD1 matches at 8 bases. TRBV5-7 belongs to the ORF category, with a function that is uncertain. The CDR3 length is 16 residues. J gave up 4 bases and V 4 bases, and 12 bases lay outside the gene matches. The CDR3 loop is CASSPMDRAGSYGYTF. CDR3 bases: TGTGCCAGCAGCCCCATGGACAGGGCAGGGAGCTATGGCTACACCTTC.

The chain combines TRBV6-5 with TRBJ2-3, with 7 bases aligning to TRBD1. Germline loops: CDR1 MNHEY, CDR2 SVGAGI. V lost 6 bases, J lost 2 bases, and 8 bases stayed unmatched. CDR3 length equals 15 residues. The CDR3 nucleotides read TGTGCCAGCAGACCTCCTGGGACAGCCACAGATACGCAGTATTTT. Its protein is CASRPPGTATDTQYF.

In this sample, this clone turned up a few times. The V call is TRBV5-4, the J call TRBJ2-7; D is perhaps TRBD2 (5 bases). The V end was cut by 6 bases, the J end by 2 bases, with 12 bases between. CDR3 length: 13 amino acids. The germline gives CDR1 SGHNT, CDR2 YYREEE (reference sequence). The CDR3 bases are TGTGCCAGCAATCAAGACGGGGCCTACGAGCAGTACTTC. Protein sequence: CASNQDGAYEQYF.

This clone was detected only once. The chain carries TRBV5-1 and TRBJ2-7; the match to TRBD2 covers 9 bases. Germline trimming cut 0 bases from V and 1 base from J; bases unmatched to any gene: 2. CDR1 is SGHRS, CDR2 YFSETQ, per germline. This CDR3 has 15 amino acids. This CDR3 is CASSLELAGSYEQYF. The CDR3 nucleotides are TGCGCCAGCAGCTTGGAGCTAGCGGGATCCTACGAGCAGTACTTC.

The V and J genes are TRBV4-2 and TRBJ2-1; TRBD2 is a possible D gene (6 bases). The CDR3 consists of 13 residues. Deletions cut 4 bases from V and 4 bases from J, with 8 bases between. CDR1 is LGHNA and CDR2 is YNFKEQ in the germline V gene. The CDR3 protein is CASSLGGYNEQFF. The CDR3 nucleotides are TGTGCCAGCAGCCTCGGAGGGTACAATGAGCAGTTCTTC.

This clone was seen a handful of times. In DNA, the CDR3 is TGTGCCAGCAGCTTAGCAGCAGGGGCCGAGACCCAGTACTTC. This encodes CASSLAAGAETQYF. This chain links TRBV7-6 with TRBJ2-5; perhaps TRBD1 as D (6 bases). CDR3 size: 14 residues. CDR1 and CDR2 (germline): SGHVS, FNYEAQ. V was cut by 0 bases and J by 5 bases, with 10 bases left in between. Variable domain in full (rest from reference TRBV7-6 and TRBJ2-5): GAGVSQSPRYKVTKRGQDVALRCDPISGHVSLYWYRQALGQGPEFLTYFNYEAQQDKSGLPNDRFSAERPEGSISTLTIQRTEQRDSAMYRCASSLAAGAETQYFGPGTRLLVL.

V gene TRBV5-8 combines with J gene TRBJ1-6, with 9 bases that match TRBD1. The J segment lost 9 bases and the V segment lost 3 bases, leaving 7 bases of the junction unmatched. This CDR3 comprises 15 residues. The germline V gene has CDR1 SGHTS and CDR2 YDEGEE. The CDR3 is CASSWGTGSISPLHF. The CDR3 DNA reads TGTGCCAGCAGCTGGGGGACAGGGTCAATTTCACCCCTCCACTTT. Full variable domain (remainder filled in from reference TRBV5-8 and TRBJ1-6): EAGVTQSPTHLIKTRGQQATLRCSPISGHTSVYWYQQALGLGLQFLLWYDEGEERNRGNFPPRFSGRQFPNYSSELNVNALELEDSALYLCASSWGTGSISPLHFGNGTRLTVT.

The chain's CDR3 is CAGIEVRALRWQYF. As DNA, the CDR3 is TGTGCCGGGATTGAGGTGCGGGCTCTGCGGTGGCAGTACTTC. The rearrangement joins TRBV27 to TRBJ2-7; tentative D call: TRBD2 (5 bases). Looked up from germline, CDR1 is MNHEY and CDR2 is SMNVEV (reference sequence). Trimming took off 11 bases at V and 9 bases at J, with 26 bases between the two ends. The CDR3 consists of 14 residues.

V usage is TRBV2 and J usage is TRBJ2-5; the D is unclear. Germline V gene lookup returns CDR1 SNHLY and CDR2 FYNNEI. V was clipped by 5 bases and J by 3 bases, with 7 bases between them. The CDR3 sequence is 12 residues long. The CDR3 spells CASSLQKETQYF. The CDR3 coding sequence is TGTGCCAGCAGTTTACAGAAAGAGACCCAGTACTTC.

Written as DNA, the CDR3 is TGTGCCAGCTCACCCCTTCCACAGGGCCCCTCTGGAAACACCATATATTTT. Its protein product is CASSPLPQGPSGNTIYF. The genes are TRBV18 and TRBJ1-3; a weak D match, TRBD1 (6 bases). In germline, CDR1 is KGHSH, CDR2 LQKENI. V lost 3 bases and J 0 bases, leaving 15 bases between the germline ends. There are 17 residues in the CDR3.

The CDR3 sequence is CASSASRGNTIYF. The CDR3 nucleotides read TGTGCCAGCAGCGCCTCGAGGGGGAACACCATATATTTT. This chain connects TRBV7-7 to TRBJ1-3, with D tentatively TRBD1 (6 bases). V was trimmed by 5 bases and J by 7 bases, leaving 12 bases between them. CDR1 is SSHAT and CDR2 is FNYEAQ in the germline V gene (reference sequence). This CDR3 contains 13 residues. Full variable domain (missing parts from reference TRBV7-7 and TRBJ1-3): GAGVSQSPRYKVTKRGQDVTLRCDPISSHATLYWYQQALGQGPEFLTYFNYEAQPDKSGLPSDRFSAERPEGSISTLTIQRTEQRDSAMYRCASSASRGNTIYFGEGSWLTVV.

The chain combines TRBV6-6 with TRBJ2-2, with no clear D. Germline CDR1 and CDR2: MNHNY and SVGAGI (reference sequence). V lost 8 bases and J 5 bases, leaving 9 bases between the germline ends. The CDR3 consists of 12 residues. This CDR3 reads CASPPGTGELFF. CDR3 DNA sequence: TGTGCCAGCCCCCCAGGTACCGGGGAGCTGTTTTTT.

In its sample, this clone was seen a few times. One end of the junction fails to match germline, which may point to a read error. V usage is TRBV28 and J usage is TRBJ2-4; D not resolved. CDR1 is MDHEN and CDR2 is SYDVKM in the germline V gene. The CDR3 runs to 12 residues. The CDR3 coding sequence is TGTGCCAGCAGTTTGCTTTGGAACAGTCAGTACTTC. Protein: CASSLLWNSQYF.

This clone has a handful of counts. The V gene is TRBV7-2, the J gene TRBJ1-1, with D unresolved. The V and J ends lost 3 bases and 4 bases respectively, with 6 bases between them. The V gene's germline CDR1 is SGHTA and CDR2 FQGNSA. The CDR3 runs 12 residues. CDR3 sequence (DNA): TGTGCCAGCAGCTTGTTCGTCACTGAAGCTTTCTTT. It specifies CASSLFVTEAFF. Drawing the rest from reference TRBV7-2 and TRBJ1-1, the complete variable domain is GAGVSQSPSNKVTEKGKDVELRCDPISGHTALYWYRQSLGQGLEFLIYFQGNSAPDKSGLPSDRFSAERTGGSVSTLTIQRTQQEDSAVYLCASSLFVTEAFFGQGTRLTVV.